These 23 T cell receptor beta chains were all obtained from the same sample, sequenced in a study of STAT5B mutations in CD4+ large granular lymphocyte leukemia. Produced via immunoSEQ multiplex PCR; TCRdb's table is partial and in-frame only. This table holds 30,000 or so clones, 65% to 85% found once. The sequencing sample was made of CD4+ T cells from blood buffy coats. The receptors shown here come from a human donor in good health.

The CDR3 spells CASSTDSLYNEQFF. The CDR3 nucleotides are TGTGCCAGCAGTACGGACAGCCTCTACAATGAGCAGTTCTTC. The rearrangement joins TRBV27 to TRBJ2-1, with D possibly matching TRBD1 (6 bases). Trimming took off 5 bases at V and 3 bases at J, with 11 bases between the two ends. Germline V gene lookup returns CDR1 MNHEY and CDR2 SMNVEV (reference sequence). CDR3 length: 14 amino acids.

The chain's CDR3 is CASSPVGQASNYGYTF. CDR3 in DNA: TGTGCCAGCTCACCTGTAGGACAGGCTTCTAACTATGGCTACACCTTC. The rearrangement joins TRBV18 to TRBJ1-2, with TRBD1 identical over 7 bases. Looked up from germline, CDR1 is KGHSH and CDR2 is LQKENI. V was clipped by 3 bases and J by 0 bases; unmatched bases: 7. The CDR3 loop spans 16 amino acids.

V usage is TRBV7-6 and J usage is TRBJ2-1; 9 positions agree with TRBD2. Germline loops: CDR1 SGHVS, CDR2 FNYEAQ. The CDR3 totals 13 residues. The trim removed 5 bases at V and 7 bases at J, leaving 3 bases unmatched. The CDR3 region has the DNA TGTGCCAGCAGCCGCGGGGGGGGGAATGAGCAGTTCTTC. Encoded protein: CASSRGGGNEQFF.

This clone was counted between two and nine times. This chain links TRBV4-1 with TRBJ1-6, with D hard to call. This CDR3 is built from 15 residues. The germline gives CDR1 MGHRA, CDR2 YSYEKL. V lost 0 bases, J lost 9 bases, and 12 bases lay in between. The CDR3: CASSQDLTGISPLHF. CDR3 sequence (DNA): TGCGCCAGCAGCCAAGATCTCACCGGGATTTCACCCCTCCACTTT.

The rearrangement links TRBV5-1 to TRBJ2-3; D may be TRBD1 (7 bases). The CDR3 covers 16 residues. Trimming took 5 bases from V and 2 from J, leaving 18 bases between them. Germline V gene lookup returns CDR1 SGHRS and CDR2 YFSETQ. CDR3 sequence (DNA): TGCGCCAGCAGACCCGGAGGGGGCGGGGCCACAGATACGCAGTATTTT. This codes for CASRPGGGGATDTQYF.

About this clone itself: Relative to the germline gene, one junction end is altered; a read error may explain this. The rearrangement joins TRBV27 to TRBJ2-2; 7 bases match TRBD1. CDR1 is MNHEY and CDR2 is SMNVEV in the germline V gene (reference sequence). This CDR3 spans 16 amino acids. The CDR3 DNA reads as TGTGCCAGCAGTTCCAAGCACAGGGGATGGCACCGGGGAGCTGTTTTT. Translating gives CASSSKHRGWHRGAVF.

This chain joins TRBV30 and TRBJ2-2; 7 bases are shared with TRBD2. CDR1 is GTSNPN, CDR2 SVGIG, per germline (reference sequence). V was pared by 3 bases and J by 8 bases, with 12 bases of the junction left unmatched. The CDR3 has 15 residues. In DNA, the CDR3 is TGTGCCTGGAGAATCGCGGGAGAAGGGAGGGGGGAGCTGTTTTTT. Translation gives CAWRIAGEGRGELFF.

J is TRBJ1-1 and V is TRBV28; D remains ambiguous. Germline CDR1 MDHEN, CDR2 SYDVKM. V dropped 5 bases and J dropped 2 bases, with 9 bases sitting between them. This CDR3 is built from 13 residues. The CDR3 DNA sequence: TGTGCCAGCAGTAGGAGATCCAACACTGAAGCTTTCTTT. It encodes CASSRRSNTEAFF.

This chain joins TRBV7-9 and TRBJ1-2; 7 bases align to TRBD1. The CDR3 length is 16 residues. CDR1 is SEHNR, CDR2 FQNEAQ, per germline (reference sequence). The trim removed 6 bases at V and 4 bases at J, leaving 14 bases unmatched. CDR3 in amino acids: CASSHTGDGYVYGYTF. CDR3 DNA sequence: TGTGCCAGCAGTCACACAGGGGATGGATATGTCTATGGCTACACCTTC. The whole variable domain, filled in from reference TRBV7-9 and TRBJ1-2, reads DTGVSQNPRHKITKRGQNVTFRCDPISEHNRLYWYRQTLGQGPEFLTYFQNEAQLEKSRLLSDRFSAERPKGSFSTLEIQRTEQGDSAMYLCASSHTGDGYVYGYTFGSGTRLTVV.

The chain is built from TRBV5-1 and TRBJ2-3; D unresolved. V gave up 0 bases and J gave up 7 bases, with 18 bases separating them. Germline-derived CDR1 and CDR2 are SGHRS and YFSETQ. The CDR3 runs 16 residues. For the CDR3, the DNA is TGCGCCAGCAGCTTGGGGCCGGGCGCCTCAGTGAATACGCAGTATTTT. Translation: CASSLGPGASVNTQYF.

The rearrangement uses TRBV2 and TRBJ2-3, with D perhaps TRBD1 or TRBD2 (5 bases each). Looked up from germline, CDR1 is SNHLY and CDR2 is FYNNEI. The CDR3 has 14 amino acids. Trimming took 8 bases from V and 4 from J, leaving 16 bases between them. CDR3 protein: CASGTPPRADTQYF. CDR3 coding DNA: TGTGCCAGCGGGACCCCGCCCCGGGCAGATACGCAGTATTTT.

The chain has TRBV10-3 and TRBJ1-3, with no clear D. The CDR3 is 12 amino acids. Trimming pared 7 bases from V and 2 bases from J, leaving 6 bases between. Per germline, CDR1 ENHRY and CDR2 SYGVKD. CDR3 in amino acids: CAITTAGNTIYF. For the CDR3, the DNA is TGTGCCATCACAACAGCTGGAAACACCATATATTTT.

V gene TRBV27 combines with J gene TRBJ2-5; D is perhaps TRBD2 (5 bases). The CDR3 length is 15 residues. In germline, CDR1 is MNHEY, CDR2 SMNVEV (reference sequence). V was trimmed by 2 bases and J by 0 bases, leaving 10 bases between them. The CDR3 is CASSLMAGNQETQYF. DNA of the CDR3: TGTGCCAGCAGTTTAATGGCGGGTAACCAAGAGACCCAGTACTTC.

The J gene is TRBJ2-7, the V gene TRBV20-1; D is unresolved. Germline CDR1 reads DFQATT; CDR2 reads SNEGSKA (reference sequence). The CDR3 consists of 11 residues. Trimming removed 6 bases at V and 2 bases at J, with 8 bases between. Written as DNA, the CDR3 is TGCAGTGCCCCCGGCCCCTACGAGCAGTACTTC. Protein product: CSAPGPYEQYF.

V gene TRBV28 combines with J gene TRBJ1-5; D uncertain. This CDR3 has 16 residues. CDR1 and CDR2 from the germline V gene are MDHEN and SYDVKM. The V end was cut by 3 bases, the J end by 3 bases, with 15 bases between. CDR3 in amino acids: CASSFSDGSPNQPQHF. Written as DNA, the CDR3 is TGTGCCAGCAGTTTTTCTGACGGCTCCCCCAATCAGCCCCAGCATTTT.

The chain employs TRBV5-1 and TRBJ1-5; TRBD1 aligns across 8 bases. The germline V gene encodes CDR1 SGHRS and CDR2 YFSETQ. This CDR3 has 15 amino acids. The ends lost 5 bases at V and 3 bases at J; junction bases unmatched: 7. This chain's CDR3 is CASRYDRGPNQPQHF. The CDR3 nucleotides are TGCGCCAGCAGATATGACAGGGGCCCCAATCAGCCCCAGCATTTT.

This clone turned up a few times. The chain uses TRBV4-2 and TRBJ1-2; D is perhaps TRBD1 (6 bases). The CDR3 has 14 amino acids. The V and J ends lost 0 bases and 4 bases respectively, with 9 bases between them. The germline V gene has CDR1 LGHNA and CDR2 YNFKEQ. DNA of the CDR3: TGTGCCAGCAGCCAAGATCCGGACAGCTATGGCTACACCTTC. This codes for CASSQDPDSYGYTF.

This chain uses TRBV7-7 with TRBJ2-5; no definite D call. CDR3 size: 13 residues. V was cut by 5 bases and J by 1 base, with 8 bases left in between. Germline lookup yields CDR1 SSHAT and CDR2 FNYEAQ (reference sequence). CDR3 protein: CASSRGSQETQYF. CDR3 bases: TGTGCCAGCAGCCGCGGAAGCCAAGAGACCCAGTACTTC. Using reference TRBV7-7 and TRBJ2-5 for the parts outside the CDR3, the full variable domain is GAGVSQSPRYKVTKRGQDVTLRCDPISSHATLYWYQQALGQGPEFLTYFNYEAQPDKSGLPSDRFSAERPEGSISTLTIQRTEQRDSAMYRCASSRGSQETQYFGPGTRLLVL.

This sequence joins TRBV15 and TRBJ1-6; D unresolved. This CDR3 contains 15 residues. V was cut by 5 bases and J by 6 bases, with 14 bases left in between. CDR1 and CDR2 from the germline V gene are LNHNV and YYDKDF (reference sequence). CDR3 residues: CATSYLEDSNSPLHF. The CDR3 region has the DNA TGTGCCACCAGCTATTTAGAAGATTCTAATTCACCCCTCCACTTT.

This chain joins TRBV5-1 and TRBJ2-7, with 7 nucleotides matching TRBD1. V lost 0 bases and J lost 6; bases outside the gene matches: 9. This CDR3 region has 15 residues. Germline V lookup: CDR1 SGHRS, CDR2 YFSETQ. CDR3 loop: CASSLGGEGGVEQYV. The CDR3 nucleotides read TGCGCCAGCAGCTTGGGAGGGGAAGGGGGCGTCGAGCAGTACGTC.

The genes are TRBV9 and TRBJ2-5; 7 nucleotides match TRBD1. Germline V lookup: CDR1 SGDLS, CDR2 YYNGEE. Trimming cost V 0 bases and J 5 bases; bases outside gene matches: 10. This CDR3 region has 16 residues. CDR3 bases: TGTGCCAGCAGCGTAGCTGGGTTGGTACAGGGGGAGACCCAGTACTTC. It is translated as CASSVAGLVQGETQYF.

V usage is TRBV6-8 and J usage is TRBJ2-3; tentatively, D is TRBD1 or TRBD2 (5 bases each). Germline values: CDR1 MNHGY, CDR2 SAAAGT. The V end lost 7 bases, the J end lost 1 base, and 15 bases lay between the germline ends. The length of the CDR3 is 15 residues. The chain's CDR3 is CASTGAGARTDTQYF. CDR3 nucleotide sequence: TGTGCCAGCACTGGGGCGGGCGCACGCACAGATACGCAGTATTTT.

The chain recombines TRBV6-1 with TRBJ2-7; D remains ambiguous. Germline V gives CDR1 MNHNS, CDR2 SASEGT. The CDR3 is 14 residues long. V lost 6 bases, J lost 5 bases, and 17 bases lay in between. DNA for the CDR3: TGTGCCAGCAGACCTGGGGTGGGGATCAACGAGCAGTACTTC. Residues: CASRPGVGINEQYF.